This T cell receptor (beta chain) was sequenced in a study of siplizumab effects on memory and regulatory T cells. Notes on the study in general: Of the proliferating CD4+ or CD8+ clones, roughly 80-96% lacked a naive or memory phenotype that could be assigned. Siplizumab caused a significant drop in alloreactive sequences traceable to unstimulated CD4+ memory cells.

In the case of this clone: Its target is unknown.

Sequencing used immunoSEQ multiplex PCR; TCRdb keeps in-frame clones, though not all of them. The sample records 6,500 to 7,500 clones, about a third being singletons. The authors kept the mixed lymphocyte reaction cells in coculture at 37°C for approximately 6 days. CFSE marked responder PBMCs and Violet Dye marked stimulator PBMCs, which were mixed 1:1. Germline V lookup: CDR1 MDHEN, CDR2 SYDVKM. The CDR3 loop spans 11 amino acids. Deletions cut 6 bases from V and 5 bases from J, with 8 bases between. V usage is TRBV28 and J usage is TRBJ2-7, with D unclear. The material sequenced was CFSE-low (dividing) CD8+ T cells sorted from an allogeneic mixed lymphocyte reaction. This TCR was recovered from a human donor in good health; the cells came from an allogeneic mixed lymphocyte reaction. The CDR3 loop is CASRYAHEQYF. In nucleotides, the CDR3 is TGTGCCAGCAGATACGCTCACGAGCAGTACTTC.